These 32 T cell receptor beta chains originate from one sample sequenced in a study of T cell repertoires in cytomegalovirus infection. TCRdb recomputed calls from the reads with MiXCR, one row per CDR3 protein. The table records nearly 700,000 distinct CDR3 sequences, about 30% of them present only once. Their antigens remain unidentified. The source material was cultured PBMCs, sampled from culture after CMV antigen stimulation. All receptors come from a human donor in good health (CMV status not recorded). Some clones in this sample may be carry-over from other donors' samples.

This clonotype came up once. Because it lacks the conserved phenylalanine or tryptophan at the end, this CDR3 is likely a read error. The CDR3 reads CASSFRPSIEQFL. For the CDR3, the DNA is TGTGCCAGCAGCTTTAGGCCTTCTATTGAGCAGTTCTTA. This chain links TRBV7-2 with TRBJ2-1, with no clear D. The V gene lost 3 bases and the J gene lost 9 bases, with 12 bases spanning the gap. CDR3 length equals 13 residues. Germline V gene lookup returns CDR1 SGHTA and CDR2 FQGNSA.

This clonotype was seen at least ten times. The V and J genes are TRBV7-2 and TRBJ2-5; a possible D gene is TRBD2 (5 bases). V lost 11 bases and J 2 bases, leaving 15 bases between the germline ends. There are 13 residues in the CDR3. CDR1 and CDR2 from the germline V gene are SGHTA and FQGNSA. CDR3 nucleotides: TGTGCCGGAAGCAGAGGGAATCAAGAGACCCAGTACTTC. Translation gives CAGSRGNQETQYF.

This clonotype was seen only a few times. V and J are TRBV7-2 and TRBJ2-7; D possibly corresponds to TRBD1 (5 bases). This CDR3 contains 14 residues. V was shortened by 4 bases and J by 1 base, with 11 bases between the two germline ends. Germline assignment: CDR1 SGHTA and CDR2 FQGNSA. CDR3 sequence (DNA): TGTGCCAGCAGCTCGACAGAAGGTTCCTACGAGCAGTACTTC. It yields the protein CASSSTEGSYEQYF.

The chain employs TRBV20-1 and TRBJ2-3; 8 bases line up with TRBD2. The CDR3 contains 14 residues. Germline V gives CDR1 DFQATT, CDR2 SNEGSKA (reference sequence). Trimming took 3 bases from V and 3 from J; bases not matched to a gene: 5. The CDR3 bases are TGCAGTGCTAGGAGCGGGAGATGGACAGATACGCAGTATTTT. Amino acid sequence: CSARSGRWTDTQYF.

CDR3 sequence: CASSLRRVSPNEQFF. The CDR3 DNA reads TGTGCCAGCAGTTTACGCAGGGTGAGCCCCAATGAGCAGTTCTTC. The V gene is TRBV27, the J gene TRBJ2-1, with TRBD1 as a possible D gene (5 bases). There are 15 residues in the CDR3. Trimming cost V 2 bases and J 6 bases, with 14 bases left between them. Per the germline V gene, CDR1 is MNHEY and CDR2 is SMNVEV (reference sequence).

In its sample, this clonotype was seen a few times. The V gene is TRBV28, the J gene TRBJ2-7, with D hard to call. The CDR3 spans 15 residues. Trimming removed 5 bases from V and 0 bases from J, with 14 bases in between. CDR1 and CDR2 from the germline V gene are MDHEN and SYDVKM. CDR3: CASSPYDSRSYEQYF. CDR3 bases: TGTGCCAGCAGTCCGTACGACTCTCGCTCCTACGAGCAGTACTTC.

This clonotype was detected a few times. CDR3 sequence: CAWRNLPTGNTIYF. CDR3 nucleotides: TGTGCCTGGCGAAACCTTCCTACGGGAAACACCATATATTTT. This chain joins TRBV30 and TRBJ1-3; D unclear. The CDR3 is 14 residues long. Per the germline V gene, CDR1 is GTSNPN and CDR2 is SVGIG (reference sequence). The V end was cut by 5 bases, the J end by 4 bases, with 15 bases between.

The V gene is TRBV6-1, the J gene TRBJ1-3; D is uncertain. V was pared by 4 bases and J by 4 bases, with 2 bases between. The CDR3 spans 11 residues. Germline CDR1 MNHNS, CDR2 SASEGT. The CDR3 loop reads CASSVGNTIYF. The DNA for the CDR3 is TGTGCCAGCAGTGTGGGAAACACCATATATTTT.

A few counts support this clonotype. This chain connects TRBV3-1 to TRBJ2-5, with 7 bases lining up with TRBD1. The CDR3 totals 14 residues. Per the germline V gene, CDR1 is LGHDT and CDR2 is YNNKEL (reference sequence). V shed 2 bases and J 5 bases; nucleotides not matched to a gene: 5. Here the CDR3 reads CASSQMGQTETQYF. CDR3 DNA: TGTGCCAGCAGCCAAATGGGACAGACGGAGACCCAGTACTTC.

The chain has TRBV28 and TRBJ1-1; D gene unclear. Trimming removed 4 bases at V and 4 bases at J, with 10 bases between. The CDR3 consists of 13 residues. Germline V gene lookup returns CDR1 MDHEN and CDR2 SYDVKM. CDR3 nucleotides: TGTGCCAGCAGTTCCTTTGCGGTCACTGAAGCTTTCTTT. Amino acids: CASSSFAVTEAFF.

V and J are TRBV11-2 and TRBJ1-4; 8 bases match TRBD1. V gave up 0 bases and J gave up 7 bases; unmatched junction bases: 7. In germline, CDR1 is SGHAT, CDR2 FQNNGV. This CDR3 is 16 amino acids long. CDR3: CASSLEGTGGSEKLFF. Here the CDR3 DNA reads TGTGCCAGCAGCTTAGAGGGCACAGGGGGGAGTGAAAAACTGTTTTTT.

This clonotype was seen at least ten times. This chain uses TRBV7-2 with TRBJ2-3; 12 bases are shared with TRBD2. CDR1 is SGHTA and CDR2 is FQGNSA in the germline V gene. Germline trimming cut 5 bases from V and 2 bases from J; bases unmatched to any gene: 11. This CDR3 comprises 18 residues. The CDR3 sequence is CASSRASGGAYHTDTQYF. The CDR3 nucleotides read TGTGCCAGCAGCCGGGCTAGCGGGGGGGCGTATCACACAGATACGCAGTATTTT.

Written as DNA, the CDR3 is TGTGCCAGTACAGCCGACAGGGACTCCTACAATGAGCAGTTCTTC. Encoded protein: CASTADRDSYNEQFF. This chain links TRBV19 with TRBJ2-1; TRBD1 matches 7 bases. CDR1 and CDR2 (germline): LNHDA, SQIVND (reference sequence). V was pared by 7 bases and J by 0 bases, with 6 bases of the junction left unmatched. CDR3 length equals 15 residues.

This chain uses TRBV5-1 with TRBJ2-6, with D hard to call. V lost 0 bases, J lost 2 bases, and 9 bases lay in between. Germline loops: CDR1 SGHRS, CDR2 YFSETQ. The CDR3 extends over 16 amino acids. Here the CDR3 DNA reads TGCGCCAGCAGCTTGGACGCGTCCGCTGGGGCCAACGTCCTGACTTTC. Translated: CASSLDASAGANVLTF.

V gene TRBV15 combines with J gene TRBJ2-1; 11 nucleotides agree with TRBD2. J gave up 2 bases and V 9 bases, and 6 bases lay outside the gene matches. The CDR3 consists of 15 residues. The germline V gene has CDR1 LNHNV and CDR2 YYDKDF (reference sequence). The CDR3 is CATAKLAGAYNEQFF. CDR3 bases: TGTGCCACTGCGAAACTAGCGGGGGCCTACAATGAGCAGTTCTTC.

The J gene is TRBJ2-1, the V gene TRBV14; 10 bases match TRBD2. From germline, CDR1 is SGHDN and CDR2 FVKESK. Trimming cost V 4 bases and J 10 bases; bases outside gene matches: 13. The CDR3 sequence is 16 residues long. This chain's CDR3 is CASSPFLAGVLREQFF. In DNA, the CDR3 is TGTGCCAGCAGCCCTTTTCTAGCGGGAGTCTTAAGGGAGCAGTTCTTC.

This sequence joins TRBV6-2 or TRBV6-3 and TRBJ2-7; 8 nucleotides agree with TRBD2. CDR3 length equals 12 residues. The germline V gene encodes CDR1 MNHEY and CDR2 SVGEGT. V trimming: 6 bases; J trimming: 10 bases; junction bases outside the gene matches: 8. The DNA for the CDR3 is TGTGCCAGCAGCACAGCGGGAGAAGATCAGTACTTC. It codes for CASSTAGEDQYF.

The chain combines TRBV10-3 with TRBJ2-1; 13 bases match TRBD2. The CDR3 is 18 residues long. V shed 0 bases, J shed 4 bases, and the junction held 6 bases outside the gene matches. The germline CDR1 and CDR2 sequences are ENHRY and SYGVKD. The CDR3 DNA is TGTGCCATCAGTGAGTCCTTCGAGACTAGCGGGGGGTACAATGAGCAGTTCTTC. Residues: CAISESFETSGGYNEQFF.

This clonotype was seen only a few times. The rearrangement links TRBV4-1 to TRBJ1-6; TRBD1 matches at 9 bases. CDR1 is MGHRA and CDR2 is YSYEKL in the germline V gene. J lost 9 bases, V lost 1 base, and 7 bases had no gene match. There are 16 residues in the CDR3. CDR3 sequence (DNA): TGCGCCAGCAGCCAAGGTGGGACAGGGAAACCTTCACCCCTCCACTTT. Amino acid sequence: CASSQGGTGKPSPLHF.

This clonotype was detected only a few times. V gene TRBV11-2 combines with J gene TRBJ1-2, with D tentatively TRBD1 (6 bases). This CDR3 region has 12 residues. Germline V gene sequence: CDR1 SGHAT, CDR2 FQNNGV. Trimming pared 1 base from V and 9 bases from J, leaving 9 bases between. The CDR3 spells CASSLVGGSYTF. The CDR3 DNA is TGTGCCAGCAGCTTAGTGGGGGGCAGCTACACCTTC.

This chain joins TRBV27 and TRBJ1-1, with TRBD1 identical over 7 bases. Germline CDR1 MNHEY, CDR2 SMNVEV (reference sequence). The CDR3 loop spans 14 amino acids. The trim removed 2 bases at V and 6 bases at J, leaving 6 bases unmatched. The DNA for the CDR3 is TGTGCCAGCAGTTTAAGGGACAGTAATTCTGAAGCTTTCTTT. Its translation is CASSLRDSNSEAFF.

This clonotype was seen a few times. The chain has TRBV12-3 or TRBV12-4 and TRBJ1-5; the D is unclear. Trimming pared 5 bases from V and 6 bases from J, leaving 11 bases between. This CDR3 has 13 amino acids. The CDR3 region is CASSPRTVQPQHF. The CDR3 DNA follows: TGTGCCAGCAGTCCTAGGACGGTTCAGCCCCAGCATTTT.

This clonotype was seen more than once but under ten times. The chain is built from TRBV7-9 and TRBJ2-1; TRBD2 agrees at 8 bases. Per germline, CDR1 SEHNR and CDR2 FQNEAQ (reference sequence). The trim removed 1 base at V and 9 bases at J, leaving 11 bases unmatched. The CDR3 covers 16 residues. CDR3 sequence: CASSLGRPGLAPEQFF. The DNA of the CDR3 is TGTGCCAGCAGCTTAGGGAGACCCGGACTAGCCCCTGAGCAGTTCTTC.

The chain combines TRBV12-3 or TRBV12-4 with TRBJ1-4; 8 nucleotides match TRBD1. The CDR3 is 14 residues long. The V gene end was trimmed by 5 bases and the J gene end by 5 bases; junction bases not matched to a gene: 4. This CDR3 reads CASSPQGANEKLFF. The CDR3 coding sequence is TGTGCCAGCAGTCCCCAGGGGGCCAATGAAAAACTGTTTTTT.

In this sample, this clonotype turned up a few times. This CDR3 is CASSRGGFGNEQFF. The CDR3 bases are TGTGCCAGCAGCCGGGGGGGGTTTGGCAATGAGCAGTTCTTC. The chain recombines TRBV27 with TRBJ2-1; 8 positions match TRBD2. Germline CDR1 and CDR2: MNHEY and SMNVEV (reference sequence). This CDR3 contains 14 residues. The junction had 7 bases not matched to a gene; V was cut back by 6 bases and J by 6 bases.

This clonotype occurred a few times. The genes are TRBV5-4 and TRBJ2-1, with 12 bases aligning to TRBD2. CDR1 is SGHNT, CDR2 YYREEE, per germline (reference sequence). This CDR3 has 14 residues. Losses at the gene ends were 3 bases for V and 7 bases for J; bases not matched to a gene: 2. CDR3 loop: CASSWTSGTNEQFF. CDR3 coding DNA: TGTGCCAGCAGCTGGACTAGCGGGACGAATGAGCAGTTCTTC.

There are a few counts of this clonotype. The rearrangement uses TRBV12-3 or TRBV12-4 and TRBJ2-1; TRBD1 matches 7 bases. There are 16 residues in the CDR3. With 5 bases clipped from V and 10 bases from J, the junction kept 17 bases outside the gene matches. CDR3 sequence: CASSPWTGVRVGEQFF. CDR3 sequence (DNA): TGTGCCAGCAGTCCCTGGACAGGTGTTCGGGTAGGGGAGCAGTTCTTC.

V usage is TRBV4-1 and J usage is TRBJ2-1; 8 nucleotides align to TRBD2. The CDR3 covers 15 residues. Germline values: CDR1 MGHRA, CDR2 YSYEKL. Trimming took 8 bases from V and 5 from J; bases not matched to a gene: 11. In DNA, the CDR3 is TGCGCCAGCCGTGCCTGGCGGGGGGTCGACAATGAGCAGTTCTTC. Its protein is CASRAWRGVDNEQFF.

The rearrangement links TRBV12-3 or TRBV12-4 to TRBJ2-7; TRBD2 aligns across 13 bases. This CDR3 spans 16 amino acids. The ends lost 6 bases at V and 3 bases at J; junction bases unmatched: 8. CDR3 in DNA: TGTGCCAGCAGGTGCCGGACTAGCGGGAGAAGCTACGAGCAGTACTTC. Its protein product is CASRCRTSGRSYEQYF.

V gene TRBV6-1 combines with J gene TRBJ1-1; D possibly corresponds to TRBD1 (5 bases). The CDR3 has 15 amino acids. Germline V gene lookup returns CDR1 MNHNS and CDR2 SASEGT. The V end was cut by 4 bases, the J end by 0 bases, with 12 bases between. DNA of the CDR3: TGTGCCAGCAGTGCCCGACAGCTCATGAACACTGAAGCTTTCTTT. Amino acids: CASSARQLMNTEAFF.

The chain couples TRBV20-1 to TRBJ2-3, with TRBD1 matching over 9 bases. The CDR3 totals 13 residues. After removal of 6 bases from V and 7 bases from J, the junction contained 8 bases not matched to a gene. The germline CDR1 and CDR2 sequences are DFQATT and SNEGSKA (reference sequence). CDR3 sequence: CSAGDRGRNTQYF. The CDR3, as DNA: TGCAGTGCCGGCGACAGGGGGAGGAATACGCAGTATTTT.

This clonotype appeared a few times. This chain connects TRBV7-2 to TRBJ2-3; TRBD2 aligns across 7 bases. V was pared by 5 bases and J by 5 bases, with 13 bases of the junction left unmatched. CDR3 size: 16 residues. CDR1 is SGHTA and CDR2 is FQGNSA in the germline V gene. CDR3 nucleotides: TGTGCCAGCAGCCCCTCCCATGGGGGGGGGGGAGATACGCAGTATTTT. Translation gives CASSPSHGGGGDTQYF.